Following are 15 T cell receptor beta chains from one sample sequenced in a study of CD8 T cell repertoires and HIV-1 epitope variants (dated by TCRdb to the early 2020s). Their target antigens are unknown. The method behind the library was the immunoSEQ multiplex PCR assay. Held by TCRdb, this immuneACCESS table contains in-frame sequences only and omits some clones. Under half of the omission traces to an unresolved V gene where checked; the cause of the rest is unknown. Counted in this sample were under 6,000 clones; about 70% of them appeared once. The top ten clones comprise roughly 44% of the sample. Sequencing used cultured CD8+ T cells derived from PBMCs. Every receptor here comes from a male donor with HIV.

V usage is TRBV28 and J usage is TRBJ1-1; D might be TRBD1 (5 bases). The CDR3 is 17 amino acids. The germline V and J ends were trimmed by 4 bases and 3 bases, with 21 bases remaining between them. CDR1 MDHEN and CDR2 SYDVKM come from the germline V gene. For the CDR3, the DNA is TGTGCCAGCAGTTCCCCGAGACACTCAGGGTTGTACACTGAAGCTTTCTTT. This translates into CASSSPRHSGLYTEAFF.

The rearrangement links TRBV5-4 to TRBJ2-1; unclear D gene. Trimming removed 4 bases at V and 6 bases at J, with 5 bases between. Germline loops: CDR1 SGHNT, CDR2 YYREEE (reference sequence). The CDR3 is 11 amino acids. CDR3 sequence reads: CASSTSNEQFF. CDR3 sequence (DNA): TGTGCCAGCAGCACCTCCAATGAGCAGTTCTTC.

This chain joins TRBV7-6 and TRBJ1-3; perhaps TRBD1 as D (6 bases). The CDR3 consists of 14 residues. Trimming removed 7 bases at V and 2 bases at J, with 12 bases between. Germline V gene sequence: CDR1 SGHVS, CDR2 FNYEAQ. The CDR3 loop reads CASTGDYPGNTIYF. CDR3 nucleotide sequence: TGTGCCAGCACAGGGGACTATCCTGGAAACACCATATATTTT.

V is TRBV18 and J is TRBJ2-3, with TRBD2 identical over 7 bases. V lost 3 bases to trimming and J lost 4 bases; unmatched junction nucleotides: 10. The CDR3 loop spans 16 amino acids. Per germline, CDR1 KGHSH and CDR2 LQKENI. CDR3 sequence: CASSPKGGRDPDTQYF. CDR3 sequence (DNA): TGTGCCAGCTCACCGAAGGGCGGGAGAGACCCAGATACGCAGTATTTT.

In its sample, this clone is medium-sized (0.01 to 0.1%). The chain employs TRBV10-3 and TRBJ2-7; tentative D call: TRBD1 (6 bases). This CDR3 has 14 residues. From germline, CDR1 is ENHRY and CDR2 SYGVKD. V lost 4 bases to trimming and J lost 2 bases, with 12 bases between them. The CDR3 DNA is TGTGCCATCAGTGGGGTCGGGGACACCTACGAGCAGTACTTC. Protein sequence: CAISGVGDTYEQYF.

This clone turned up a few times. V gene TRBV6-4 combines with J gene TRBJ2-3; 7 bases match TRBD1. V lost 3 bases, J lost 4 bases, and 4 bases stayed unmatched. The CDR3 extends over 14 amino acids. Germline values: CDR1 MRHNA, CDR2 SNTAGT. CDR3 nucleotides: TGTGCCAGCAGTGAAGAGGGGGCGGCAGATACGCAGTATTTT. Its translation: CASSEEGAADTQYF.

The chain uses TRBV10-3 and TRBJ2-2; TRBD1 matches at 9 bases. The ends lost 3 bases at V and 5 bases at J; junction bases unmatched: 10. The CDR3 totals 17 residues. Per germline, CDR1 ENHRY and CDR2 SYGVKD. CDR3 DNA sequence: TGTGCCATCAGTGAACTAACCGGGACAGGGAATACCGGGGAGCTGTTTTTT. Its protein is CAISELTGTGNTGELFF.

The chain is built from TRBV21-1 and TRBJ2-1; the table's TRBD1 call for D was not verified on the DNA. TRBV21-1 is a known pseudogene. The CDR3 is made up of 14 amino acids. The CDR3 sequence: CAKIPGQDYNEQFF. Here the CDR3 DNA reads TGTGCCAAGATTCCGGGACAGGACTACAATGAGCAGTTCTTC.

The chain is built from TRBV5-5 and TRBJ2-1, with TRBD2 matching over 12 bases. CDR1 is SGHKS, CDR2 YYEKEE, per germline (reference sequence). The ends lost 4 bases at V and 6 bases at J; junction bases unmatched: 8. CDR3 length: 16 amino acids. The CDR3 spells CASSLTTSGGRNEQFF. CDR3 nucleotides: TGTGCCAGCAGCCTAACGACTAGCGGGGGTCGCAATGAGCAGTTCTTC.

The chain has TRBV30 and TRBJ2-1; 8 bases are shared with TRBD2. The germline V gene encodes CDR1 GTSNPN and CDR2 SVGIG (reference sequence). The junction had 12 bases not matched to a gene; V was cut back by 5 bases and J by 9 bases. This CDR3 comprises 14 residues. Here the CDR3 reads CAWEHPGGPGEQFF. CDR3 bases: TGTGCCTGGGAGCACCCGGGGGGGCCGGGTGAGCAGTTCTTC.

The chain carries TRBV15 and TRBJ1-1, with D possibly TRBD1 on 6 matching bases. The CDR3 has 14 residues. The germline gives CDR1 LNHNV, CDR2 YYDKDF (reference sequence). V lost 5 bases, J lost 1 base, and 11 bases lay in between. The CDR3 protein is CATSSTGTNTEAFF. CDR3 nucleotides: TGTGCCACCAGCTCCACAGGGACGAACACTGAAGCTTTCTTT. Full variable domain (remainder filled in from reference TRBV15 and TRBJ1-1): DAMVIQNPRYQVTQFGKPVTLSCSQTLNHNVMYWYQQKSSQAPKLLFHYYDKDFNNEADTPDNFQSRRPNTSFCFLDIRSPGLGDTAMYLCATSSTGTNTEAFFGQGTRLTVV.

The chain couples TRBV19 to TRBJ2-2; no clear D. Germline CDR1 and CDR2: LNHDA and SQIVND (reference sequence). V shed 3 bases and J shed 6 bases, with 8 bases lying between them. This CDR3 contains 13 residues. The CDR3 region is CASSMIWPGELFF. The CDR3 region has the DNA TGTGCCAGTAGTATGATCTGGCCCGGGGAGCTGTTTTTT.

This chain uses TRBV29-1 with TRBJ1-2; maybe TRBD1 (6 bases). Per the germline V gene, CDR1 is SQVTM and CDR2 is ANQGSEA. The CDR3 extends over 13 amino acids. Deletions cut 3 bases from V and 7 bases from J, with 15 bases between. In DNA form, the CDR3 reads TGCAGCGTTGACTGGGGGGCGCGGTCTGGCTACACCTTC. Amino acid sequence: CSVDWGARSGYTF.

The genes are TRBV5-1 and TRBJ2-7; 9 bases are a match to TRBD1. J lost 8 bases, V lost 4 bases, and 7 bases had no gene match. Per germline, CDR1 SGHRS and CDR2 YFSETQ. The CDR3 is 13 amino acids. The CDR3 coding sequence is TGCGCCAGCAGCCCTGGGACAGGGCAAAAGCAGTACTTC. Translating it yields CASSPGTGQKQYF.

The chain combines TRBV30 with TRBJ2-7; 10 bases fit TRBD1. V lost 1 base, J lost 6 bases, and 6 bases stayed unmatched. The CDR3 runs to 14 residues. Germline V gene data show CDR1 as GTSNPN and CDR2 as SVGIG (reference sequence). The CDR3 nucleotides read TGTGCCTGGAGTGCCGGGACAGGGGTATCCGAGCAGTACTTC. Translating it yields CAWSAGTGVSEQYF.